Reported below is one T cell receptor beta chain. This record comes from a study of blood T cells in healthy people across ages. Primers used in a second PCR of about 6 to 12 cycles were a sample-barcoded 5' primer and a J-beta primer mix. Researchers report that a template-switch adaptor with 12 random nucleotides tagged each cDNA molecule. TCRdb reprocessed the 5' RACE reads with MiXCR, giving one entry per CDR3 protein. The data contain around 1.5 million distinct CDR3 sequences, 42% of them singletons. The sample, about 9.7 milliliters of peripheral blood, was drawn from each donor. The sequenced sample was blood. The TCR originated in a woman younger than 30 in good health.

DNA for the CDR3: TGCAGTGCTAGGGAGTCGCGGACGAACACCGGGGAGCTGTTTTTT. Protein: CSARESRTNTGELFF. V and J are TRBV20-1 and TRBJ2-2, with D uncertain. The ends were cut back, 3 bases at V and 0 bases at J, with 11 bases in the middle. The germline V gene encodes CDR1 DFQATT and CDR2 SNEGSKA (reference sequence). The CDR3 length is 15 residues.